The source of this T cell receptor (beta chain) is a study of graft-versus-host responses after intestinal transplantation. Looking at the study overall: Induction with anti-thymocyte globulin, then tacrolimus and steroids for about 3 years, was given to all recipients.

Responders that carried the CFSE label, roughly 200,000 of them, were plated with roughly 200,000 irradiated, violet-dye-labeled stimulator cells. The length of the CDR3 is 13 residues. The germline CDR1 and CDR2 sequences are SGHNT and YYREEE (reference sequence). V was trimmed by 4 bases and J by 4 bases, leaving 12 bases between them. Study conclusions and caveats: Peak levels of circulating GvH clones tracked with early post-transplant HvG declines. Clonal ratios of graft-versus-host to host-versus-graft in allografts were high for patients exhibiting graft-donor T cell macrochimerism.

Relative to its sample, this clone is medium-sized. The protocol was immunoSEQ multiplex PCR, while the TCRdb copy is restricted to in-frame clones and leaves out a portion. The data contain a few thousand clones, approximately 32% of them singletons. The sequence derives from a human patient who was an organ donor for intestinal transplantation. This chain joins TRBV5-4 and TRBJ2-7, with TRBD1 as a possible D gene (6 bases). The specimen comprised alloreactive CD4+ T cells from a mixed lymphocyte reaction culture, sampled before transplantation. As for subset: CFSE-low proliferating T cells sorted from roughly six-day pre-transplant mixed lymphocyte reaction (GvH or HvG direction). The CDR3 reads CASSTSRGYEQYF. CDR3 bases: TGTGCCAGCAGCACCAGCAGGGGTTACGAGCAGTACTTC.